One and the same sample provided the 29 T cell receptor beta chains below, sequenced in a study of glioma-infiltrating T cells after dendritic cell vaccination. Using immunoSEQ multiplex PCR, the repertoire was profiled, and TCRdb retains in-frame clones only, with some absent. The sample carries 80,000 to 100,000 clones, around three quarters recorded once. Sequencing was performed on blood, taken before dendritic cell vaccination. Source of these receptors: a human donor with glioblastoma.

The V gene is TRBV5-8, the J gene TRBJ2-2; a possible D gene is TRBD1 (6 bases). The V gene lost 2 bases and the J gene lost 5 bases, with 7 bases spanning the gap. CDR1 and CDR2 (germline): SGHTS, YDEGEE. CDR3 length equals 13 residues. The CDR3 reads CASSFDRTGELFF. DNA of the CDR3: TGTGCCAGCAGCTTCGACAGGACCGGGGAGCTGTTTTTT.

This chain uses TRBV6-1 with TRBJ1-3; D gene uncertain. Germline loops: CDR1 MNHNS, CDR2 SASEGT. The CDR3 contains 14 residues. Trimming shortened V by 2 bases and J by 4 bases, and 9 bases separated the two germline ends. CDR3 DNA: TGTGCCAGCAGTGAACGGGGTACCGGAAACACCATATATTTT. It encodes CASSERGTGNTIYF.

The V call is TRBV4-2, the J call TRBJ1-6; 7 positions agree with TRBD1. Germline V gene data show CDR1 as LGHNA and CDR2 as YNFKEQ. J was trimmed by 10 bases and V by 1 base; bases with no gene match: 7. The CDR3 consists of 15 residues. In DNA, the CDR3 is TGTGCCAGCAGCCAAGGAGAGGGGGCTAGGTCACCCCTCCACTTT. It translates to CASSQGEGARSPLHF.

The V call is TRBV5-8, the J call TRBJ2-5; 7 bases align to TRBD1. The junction had 20 bases not matched to a gene; V was cut back by 4 bases and J by 8 bases. The CDR3 spans 17 residues. Germline CDR1 reads SGHTS; CDR2 reads YDEGEE. CDR3 region: CASSPYTGTARGITQYF. CDR3 nucleotide sequence: TGTGCCAGCAGCCCCTATACCGGGACAGCGCGAGGGATCACCCAGTACTTC.

The J gene is TRBJ2-1, the V gene TRBV2, with TRBD2 matching 7 bases. In germline, CDR1 is SNHLY, CDR2 FYNNEI. The J segment lost 4 bases and the V segment lost 0 bases, leaving 9 bases of the junction unmatched. The CDR3 contains 17 residues. The CDR3 loop is CASSEASLASGYNEQFF. In DNA form, the CDR3 reads TGTGCCAGCAGTGAAGCTTCCCTCGCTAGCGGTTACAATGAGCAGTTCTTC.

The chain links TRBV7-9 to TRBJ2-1; D might be TRBD2 (6 bases). The V end was cut by 9 bases, the J end by 0 bases, with 21 bases between. CDR1 and CDR2 (germline): SEHNR, FQNEAQ (reference sequence). The CDR3 runs to 17 residues. CDR3 in DNA: TGTGCCAGTCCCGCGAGGTTGAACGGGAGCTCCTACAATGAGCAGTTCTTC. Amino acids: CASPARLNGSSYNEQFF.

The V call is TRBV5-1, the J call TRBJ1-2, with 8 bases identical to TRBD1. V was clipped by 3 bases and J by 5 bases; unmatched bases: 6. This CDR3 is built from 14 residues. Germline V gene data show CDR1 as SGHRS and CDR2 as YFSETQ. The CDR3, as DNA: TGCGCCAGCAGCTCCTCCGGGACAGGATATGGCTACACCTTC. This codes for CASSSSGTGYGYTF.

The table lists this clone with a few counts. CDR3 bases: TGTGCCAGCAGCTTGGACAGTAACTATGGCTACACCTTC. This sequence encodes CASSLDSNYGYTF. This chain connects TRBV7-3 to TRBJ1-2; weak D call: TRBD1 (6 bases). The CDR3 has 13 residues. The V gene lost 3 bases and the J gene lost 1 base, with 6 bases spanning the gap. Germline CDR1 and CDR2: SGHTA and FQGTGA.

V usage is TRBV5-1 and J usage is TRBJ2-7; 11 bases are a match to TRBD1. The CDR3 sequence is 15 residues long. Per germline, CDR1 SGHRS and CDR2 YFSETQ. Germline trimming cut 4 bases from V and 3 bases from J; bases unmatched to any gene: 6. Here the CDR3 DNA reads TGCGCCAGCAGCCAGGGACAGGGGGGAGGCTACGAGCAGTACTTC. Amino acids: CASSQGQGGGYEQYF. Full variable domain (remainder filled in from reference TRBV5-1 and TRBJ2-7): KAGVTQTPRYLIKTRGQQVTLSCSPISGHRSVSWYQQTPGQGLQFLFEYFSETQRNKGNFPGRFSGRQFSNSRSEMNVSTLELGDSALYLCASSQGQGGGYEQYFGPGTRLTVT.

The chain carries TRBV10-3 and TRBJ2-2; D is perhaps TRBD1 (5 bases). With 4 bases removed from V and 1 base from J, the gap between germline ends came to 7 bases. The germline V gene has CDR1 ENHRY and CDR2 SYGVKD. The CDR3 sequence is 14 residues long. The CDR3 DNA reads as TGTGCCATCAGTGGTACAGGGAACACCGGGGAGCTGTTTTTT. This encodes CAISGTGNTGELFF.

The genes are TRBV7-9 and TRBJ1-4; possibly TRBD1 for D (5 bases). Per the germline V gene, CDR1 is SEHNR and CDR2 is FQNEAQ (reference sequence). The CDR3 consists of 15 residues. V lost 0 bases and J 7 bases, leaving 12 bases between the germline ends. CDR3 amino acids: CASSLAVGAFEKLFF. Written as DNA, the CDR3 is TGTGCCAGCAGCTTAGCGGTAGGGGCGTTTGAAAAACTGTTTTTT. Complete variable domain (other parts from reference TRBV7-9 and TRBJ1-4): DTGVSQNPRHKITKRGQNVTFRCDPISEHNRLYWYRQTLGQGPEFLTYFQNEAQLEKSRLLSDRFSAERPKGSFSTLEIQRTEQGDSAMYLCASSLAVGAFEKLFFGSGTQLSVL.

The V gene is TRBV6-1, the J gene TRBJ2-2, with 10 bases fitting TRBD1. Germline-derived CDR1 and CDR2 are MNHNS and SASEGT. V was clipped by 7 bases and J by 8 bases; unmatched bases: 7. The CDR3 extends over 14 amino acids. The CDR3 DNA is TGTGCCAGCATGCGGACAGGGGGGTGGGGGGAGCTGTTTTTT. Its protein product is CASMRTGGWGELFF.

The J gene is TRBJ1-1, the V gene TRBV29-1; 9 nucleotides agree with TRBD1. V lost 5 bases, J lost 3 bases, and 4 bases stayed unmatched. This CDR3 spans 13 amino acids. Per the germline V gene, CDR1 is SQVTM and CDR2 is ANQGSEA. The CDR3 sequence is CSVRTGEDTEAFF. As DNA, the CDR3 is TGCAGCGTTAGGACAGGGGAGGACACTGAAGCTTTCTTT.

This clone was found once. The chain couples TRBV4-1 to TRBJ2-1; maybe TRBD1 (6 bases). CDR3 size: 13 residues. Per the germline V gene, CDR1 is MGHRA and CDR2 is YSYEKL. Trimming pared 8 bases from V and 5 bases from J, leaving 13 bases between. CDR3 sequence: CASGGQSHNEQFF. CDR3 in DNA: TGCGCCAGCGGAGGACAGTCCCACAATGAGCAGTTCTTC.

The J gene is TRBJ1-2, the V gene TRBV5-8; 9 nucleotides line up with TRBD1. The V gene's germline CDR1 is SGHTS and CDR2 YDEGEE. V was clipped by 1 base and J by 6 bases; unmatched bases: 4. The CDR3 spans 14 residues. Here the CDR3 reads CASSLYGQGNGYTF. In nucleotides, the CDR3 is TGTGCCAGCAGCTTGTACGGACAGGGGAATGGCTACACCTTC.

This clone occurred many times. The gene calls are TRBV5-8 and TRBJ1-1, with D hard to call. V lost 2 bases, J lost 1 base, and 9 bases lay in between. CDR1 and CDR2 from the germline V gene are SGHTS and YDEGEE. This CDR3 spans 14 amino acids. The DNA for the CDR3 is TGTGCCAGCAGCTTTGTCCCAAAGAACACTGAAGCTTTCTTT. Translation gives CASSFVPKNTEAFF.

The chain is built from TRBV5-5 and TRBJ1-1; D is undetermined. V dropped 0 bases and J dropped 0 bases, with 6 bases sitting between them. CDR1 and CDR2 from the germline V gene are SGHKS and YYEKEE (reference sequence). The CDR3 covers 14 residues. CDR3 in DNA: TGTGCCAGCAGCTTGGGGCCGTTGAACACTGAAGCTTTCTTT. Its protein product is CASSLGPLNTEAFF.

A note on this clone: At one of its ends the junction is not consistent with the germline gene, which may arise from a read error. The chain has TRBV7-7 and TRBJ2-2; D not resolved. This CDR3 is built from 14 residues. Germline assignment: CDR1 SSHAT and CDR2 FNYEAQ (reference sequence). The CDR3 loop is CASSLALNTGELFF. CDR3 bases: TGTGCTAGCAGCTTAGCCCTGAACACCGGGGAGCTGTTTTTT.

The chain couples TRBV11-2 to TRBJ2-3; D is undetermined. This CDR3 has 15 residues. Trimming left V 5 bases short and J 1 base short, with 13 bases between. Germline V gene sequence: CDR1 SGHAT, CDR2 FQNNGV. CDR3 region: CASSVNPAGTDTQYF. Written as DNA, the CDR3 is TGTGCCAGCAGCGTAAACCCTGCGGGCACAGATACGCAGTATTTT.

The genes are TRBV6-1 and TRBJ2-2; 8 positions match TRBD1. J was trimmed by 6 bases and V by 6 bases; bases with no gene match: 6. The CDR3 spans 14 residues. CDR1 MNHNS and CDR2 SASEGT come from the germline V gene. CDR3 amino acids: CASSPQTGAGELFF. The CDR3 DNA follows: TGTGCCAGCAGCCCTCAGACAGGGGCCGGGGAGCTGTTTTTT.

V and J are TRBV28 and TRBJ2-7; 7 nucleotides line up with TRBD1. Trimming removed 5 bases from V and 7 bases from J; junction bases left unmatched: 11. The CDR3 contains 14 residues. Germline loops: CDR1 MDHEN, CDR2 SYDVKM. CDR3 region: CASSPPRGLGEQYF. The CDR3 DNA sequence: TGTGCCAGCAGTCCCCCAAGGGGGCTAGGGGAGCAGTACTTC.

This clone was observed a handful of times. This chain joins TRBV2 and TRBJ2-7; TRBD2 might be the D (6 bases). The germline V and J ends were trimmed by 10 bases and 4 bases, with 26 bases remaining between them. CDR3 length: 16 amino acids. Germline CDR1 SNHLY, CDR2 FYNNEI. The CDR3 region is CATQRGGGAQGYEQYF. The CDR3 DNA reads as TGTGCCACCCAAAGGGGCGGAGGGGCCCAAGGATACGAGCAGTACTTC.

The rearrangement uses TRBV18 and TRBJ1-5; the D gene is possibly TRBD1 (5 bases). Germline loops: CDR1 KGHSH, CDR2 LQKENI. CDR3 length equals 13 residues. Trimming removed 6 bases at V and 6 bases at J, with 12 bases between. The CDR3, as DNA: TGTGCCAGCTCTCCGACAGACGGTCAGCCCCAGCATTTT. The encoded protein is CASSPTDGQPQHF.

The chain combines TRBV4-1 with TRBJ2-3; TRBD2 agrees at 11 bases. The CDR3 runs 16 residues. With V trimmed by 2 bases and J by 2 bases, 3 bases remained unmatched. The V gene's germline CDR1 is MGHRA and CDR2 YSYEKL. CDR3 in amino acids: CASSQLAGGVTDTQYF. Written as DNA, the CDR3 is TGCGCCAGCAGCCAACTAGCGGGGGGCGTCACAGATACGCAGTATTTT.

Worth noting for this clone: The sample holds other DNA sequences that translate to the same CDR3. The V gene is TRBV18, the J gene TRBJ1-1, with 9 bases that match TRBD1. Germline V gene lookup returns CDR1 KGHSH and CDR2 LQKENI. J lost 6 bases, V lost 4 bases, and 3 bases had no gene match. The CDR3 runs to 13 residues. The CDR3 sequence is CASSQDRGSEAFF. The CDR3 nucleotides are TGTGCCAGCTCACAAGACAGGGGGTCTGAAGCTTTCTTT.

The chain is built from TRBV7-9 and TRBJ2-3, with 7 bases aligning to TRBD2. This CDR3 comprises 16 residues. V was pared by 1 base and J by 3 bases, with 7 bases of the junction left unmatched. The germline V gene has CDR1 SEHNR and CDR2 FQNEAQ (reference sequence). DNA of the CDR3: TGTGCCAGCAGCTTAGAGAGGGGACTAAGGACAGATACGCAGTATTTT. Translating it yields CASSLERGLRTDTQYF.

V usage is TRBV5-1 and J usage is TRBJ1-1; D not resolved. V was clipped by 4 bases and J by 0 bases, with 16 bases between them. In germline, CDR1 is SGHRS, CDR2 YFSETQ. The length of the CDR3 is 16 residues. CDR3 sequence: CASSQTALGVNTEAFF. The DNA for the CDR3 is TGCGCCAGCAGCCAAACGGCCCTCGGGGTGAACACTGAAGCTTTCTTT.

This chain joins TRBV5-1 and TRBJ2-5; the D gene is possibly TRBD2 (6 bases). V was clipped by 1 base and J by 2 bases, with 15 bases between them. The CDR3 is 16 amino acids. Looked up from germline, CDR1 is SGHRS and CDR2 is YFSETQ. The CDR3 region is CASSLNFGAGQETQYF. The CDR3 nucleotides read TGCGCCAGCAGCTTGAATTTTGGGGCGGGGCAAGAGACCCAGTACTTC.

The chain couples TRBV2 to TRBJ2-2, with a possible D match to TRBD1 (8 bases). This CDR3 is 14 amino acids long. Trimming stripped 5 bases from V and 7 bases from J, with 14 bases between. CDR1 is SNHLY and CDR2 is FYNNEI in the germline V gene. The CDR3 DNA sequence: TGTGCCAGCAGTAAGGACAGGGAGGGCGGGGAGCTGTTTTTT. Translated, it gives CASSKDREGGELFF.